This T cell receptor (beta chain) was found in a study of control samples from healthy donors and cancer patients (dated by TCRdb to the early 2020s). The germline V gene specifies SGDLS as CDR1 and YYNGEE as CDR2. V lost 4 bases and J lost 1 base; the stretch between them is 6 bases long. From its cysteine to its phenylalanine, the CDR3 spans 12 amino acids. Left in the record is the CDR3 DNA by itself, 36 bases read in frame from the first base. Comment on this clone: This clone's antigen is unknown. No clone much larger than this one lies a single base away; base qualities are absent.

Library generation was performed with the immunoSEQ multiplex PCR assay. TCRdb limited this immuneACCESS table to in-frame rearrangements with V and J called. A share of clones is missing; checked studies link under half to unresolved V genes, and the rest is unexplained. The sample table contains around 180,000 clones; only one count was recorded for 91% of them. The biggest ten clones account for around 2.2% of the sample. Sequencing was done on a sample of blood. Recombination linked TRBV9 to TRBJ2-7; no D gene is confidently identified. This receptor was obtained from a middle-aged woman in good health. The CDR3 here reads CASSPPSYEQYF. The DNA sequence is as follows: TGTGCCAGCAGCCCCCCATCCTACGAGCAGTACTTC.